The 25 T cell receptor beta chains in this list originate from one sample, sequenced in a study of blood T cell repertoires in COVID-19. Sequencing was performed with immunoSEQ multiplex PCR; in TCRdb, only in-frame clones are kept and a portion is missing. Of over 45,000 clones listed, 90% are singletons. Material for sequencing was peripheral blood. These receptors originate from a man aged 50 to 60 with acute or convalescent COVID-19.

The genes are TRBV18 and TRBJ1-1; D gene ambiguous. Germline CDR1 and CDR2: KGHSH and LQKENI. This CDR3 has 11 residues. V lost 3 bases and J 8 bases, leaving 7 bases between the germline ends. DNA for the CDR3: TGTGCCAGCTCACCGAACGGGGAAGCTTTCTTT. Amino acids: CASSPNGEAFF.

This chain joins TRBV6-5 and TRBJ2-3, with TRBD2 matching over 13 bases. Germline V gene lookup returns CDR1 MNHEY and CDR2 SVGAGI. The CDR3 extends over 15 amino acids. Trimming removed 6 bases from V and 3 bases from J; junction bases left unmatched: 3. CDR3 coding DNA: TGTGCCAGCAGGGCGGGACTAGCGGGGACAGATACGCAGTATTTT. Its protein is CASRAGLAGTDTQYF.

This chain joins TRBV4-1 and TRBJ1-2; tentatively, D is TRBD1 (6 bases). CDR3 length equals 16 residues. The V gene's germline CDR1 is MGHRA and CDR2 YSYEKL. Trimming shortened V by 0 bases and J by 4 bases, and 15 bases separated the two germline ends. The CDR3 coding sequence is TGCGCCAGCAGCCAAGAAGCAGGGGCCAAGCCCTATGGCTACACCTTC. Its translation: CASSQEAGAKPYGYTF.

This chain links TRBV7-6 with TRBJ2-1, with TRBD2 matching 11 bases. V dropped 2 bases and J dropped 4; count of bases not matched to a gene: 4. The length of the CDR3 is 16 residues. Per germline, CDR1 SGHVS and CDR2 FNYEAQ. CDR3 sequence reads: CASSLRGTSGYNEQFF. The CDR3 DNA follows: TGTGCCAGCAGCTTACGCGGGACTAGCGGTTACAATGAGCAGTTCTTC.

The chain links TRBV19 to TRBJ1-5; 9 bases are a match to TRBD1. V shed 8 bases and J 0 bases; nucleotides not matched to a gene: 11. The CDR3 has 17 amino acids. Germline V CDR1 and CDR2: LNHDA, SQIVND (reference sequence). CDR3 protein: CASRDRESRYSNQPQHF. The CDR3 DNA is TGTGCCAGTCGGGACAGGGAGTCACGATATAGCAATCAGCCCCAGCATTTT.

The J gene is TRBJ2-1, the V gene TRBV4-2; D possibly corresponds to TRBD2 (6 bases). Trimming left V 6 bases short and J 7 bases short, with 22 bases between. CDR3 length: 16 residues. Germline V CDR1 and CDR2: LGHNA, YNFKEQ. Written as DNA, the CDR3 is TGTGCCAGCAGACGTACAGCGGGTGGGCCGTTTAATGAGCAGTTCTTC. Its translation: CASRRTAGGPFNEQFF.

The gene calls are TRBV30 and TRBJ1-2, with a possible D match to TRBD1 (6 bases). The CDR3 spans 15 residues. V was pared by 2 bases and J by 5 bases, with 18 bases between. From germline, CDR1 is GTSNPN and CDR2 SVGIG (reference sequence). The CDR3 DNA reads as TGTGCCTGGAGTTTAGGCGGTGCAGGGGATTATGGCTACACCTTC. Translation gives CAWSLGGAGDYGYTF.

This clone was recorded once. The chain is built from TRBV5-1 and TRBJ2-5, with 14 bases lining up with TRBD2. This CDR3 contains 18 residues. Losses at the gene ends were 4 bases for V and 5 bases for J; bases not matched to a gene: 13. Germline CDR1 and CDR2: SGHRS and YFSETQ. This CDR3 reads CASSRGTSGSAGGETQYF. In DNA form, the CDR3 reads TGCGCCAGCAGCAGAGGGACTAGCGGGAGCGCAGGCGGGGAGACCCAGTACTTC.

V usage is TRBV5-1 and J usage is TRBJ2-1; 7 bases map to TRBD2. Germline assignment: CDR1 SGHRS and CDR2 YFSETQ. There are 15 residues in the CDR3. J lost 5 bases, V lost 1 base, and 6 bases had no gene match. The CDR3 region has the DNA TGCGCCAGCAGCTTGTCGGGAGGAGGCCACAATGAGCAGTTCTTC. This codes for CASSLSGGGHNEQFF. The entire variable domain, with the rest obtained from reference TRBV5-1 and TRBJ2-1, is as follows: KAGVTQTPRYLIKTRGQQVTLSCSPISGHRSVSWYQQTPGQGLQFLFEYFSETQRNKGNFPGRFSGRQFSNSRSEMNVSTLELGDSALYLCASSLSGGGHNEQFFGPGTRLTVL.

This clone was picked up one time. The chain carries TRBV6-2 or TRBV6-3 and TRBJ1-2; a possible D gene is TRBD1 (6 bases). The CDR3 has 13 amino acids. CDR1 is MNHEY and CDR2 is SVGEGT in the germline V gene. V lost 5 bases and J lost 8, with 15 bases in between. This CDR3 is CASSDPGGRGYTF. The CDR3 nucleotides are TGTGCCAGCAGTGACCCGGGGGGCCGGGGCTACACCTTC.

CDR3 nucleotide sequence: TGTGCCTGGAGTCCCCTCCAGGGGGCAAGTGGCTACACCTTC. This sequence encodes CAWSPLQGASGYTF. J is TRBJ1-2 and V is TRBV30; 8 positions agree with TRBD1. The CDR3 covers 14 residues. Germline loops: CDR1 GTSNPN, CDR2 SVGIG (reference sequence). Trimming took 2 bases from V and 7 from J; bases not matched to a gene: 9. Complete variable domain (other parts from reference TRBV30 and TRBJ1-2): SQTIHQWPATLVQPVGSPLSLECTVEGTSNPNLYWYRQAAGRGLQLLFYSVGIGQISSEVPQNLSASRPQDRQFILSSKKLLLSDSGFYLCAWSPLQGASGYTFGSGTRLTVV.

This clone was counted a few times. CDR3 protein: CASSIRGTEAFF. CDR3 nucleotide sequence: TGTGCCAGTAGTATACGGGGCACTGAAGCTTTCTTT. The rearrangement uses TRBV19 and TRBJ1-1; D uncertain. The CDR3 totals 12 residues. Trimming stripped 2 bases from V and 4 bases from J, with 5 bases between. Germline V CDR1 and CDR2: LNHDA, SQIVND (reference sequence).

This chain links TRBV3-1 (or the pseudogene TRBV3-2) with TRBJ1-2; TRBD1 agrees at 9 bases. The junction had 5 bases not matched to a gene; V was cut back by 2 bases and J by 10 bases. The CDR3 length is 13 residues. Per the germline V gene, CDR1 is LGHDT and CDR2 is YNNKEL (reference sequence). The CDR3 DNA follows: TGTGCCAGCAGCCAAAGGACAGGGGCCTACTACACCTTC. It encodes CASSQRTGAYYTF.

This clone was counted a few times. The chain joins TRBV7-2 to TRBJ1-5, with 8 bases that match TRBD1. This CDR3 has 16 residues. The germline CDR1 and CDR2 sequences are SGHTA and FQGNSA. With 6 bases clipped from V and 6 bases from J, the junction kept 13 bases outside the gene matches. The CDR3 spells CASSDGDRGVGQPQHF. DNA of the CDR3: TGTGCCAGCAGTGATGGAGACAGGGGAGTAGGTCAGCCCCAGCATTTT.

Only one count was recorded for this clone. This chain connects TRBV7-5 to TRBJ1-1; the D call in the table, TRBD1, was not verified against the DNA. TRBV7-5 is a known pseudogene. The CDR3 sequence is 14 residues long. For the CDR3, the DNA is TGTGTCAGAAGCTTACCACATCCTAACACTGAAGCTTTCTTT. The encoded protein is CVRSLPHPNTEAFF.

This clone was counted a single time. This rearrangement joins TRBV20-1 to TRBJ2-3; D unresolved. The V and J ends lost 7 bases and 3 bases respectively, with 8 bases between them. The CDR3 loop spans 11 amino acids. Germline CDR1 reads DFQATT; CDR2 reads SNEGSKA (reference sequence). CDR3 sequence: CSGLVTDTQYF. CDR3 sequence (DNA): TGCAGTGGGCTAGTGACAGATACGCAGTATTTT.

As DNA, the CDR3 is TGTGCCAGCAGCTTAGTGGCCGGGGGATATAATTCACCCCTCCACTTT. Translation: CASSLVAGGYNSPLHF. This rearrangement joins TRBV7-9 to TRBJ1-6, with D maybe TRBD1 (5 bases). V lost 1 base, J lost 4 bases, and 11 bases lay in between. Germline values: CDR1 SEHNR, CDR2 FQNEAQ (reference sequence). The CDR3 has 16 amino acids.

The V gene is TRBV6-6, the J gene TRBJ1-6; no clear D gene. Germline CDR1 and CDR2: MNHNY and SVGAGI (reference sequence). V was shortened by 6 bases and J by 10 bases, with 16 bases between the two germline ends. This CDR3 contains 14 residues. The CDR3 protein is CASSPREGQSPLHF. The DNA of the CDR3 is TGTGCCAGCAGCCCCCGGGAGGGCCAATCACCCCTCCACTTT.

The gene calls are TRBV13 and TRBJ1-2; D is possibly TRBD1 (5 bases). This CDR3 is built from 13 residues. Looked up from germline, CDR1 is PRHDT and CDR2 is FYEKMQ (reference sequence). The V and J ends lost 1 base and 4 bases respectively, with 7 bases between them. For the CDR3, the DNA is TGTGCCAGCAGCTTAGACGACAGCTATGGCTACACCTTC. Protein sequence: CASSLDDSYGYTF. The full variable domain, completed using reference TRBV13 and TRBJ1-2, is AAGVIQSPRHLIKEKRETATLKCYPIPRHDTVYWYQQGPGQDPQFLISFYEKMQSDKGSIPDRFSAQQFSDYHSELNMSSLELGDSALYFCASSLDDSYGYTFGSGTRLTVV.

The V and J genes are TRBV7-8 and TRBJ2-5; the D is unclear. Deletions cut 1 base from V and 1 base from J, with 4 bases between. The germline V gene has CDR1 SGHVS and CDR2 FQNEAQ. This CDR3 has 13 residues. The CDR3 region is CASSLGPQETQYF. The CDR3 nucleotides read TGTGCCAGCAGCTTAGGGCCCCAAGAGACCCAGTACTTC. The full variable domain, completed using reference TRBV7-8 and TRBJ2-5, is GAGVSQSPRYKVAKRGQDVALRCDPISGHVSLFWYQQALGQGPEFLTYFQNEAQLDKSGLPSDRFFAERPEGSVSTLKIQRTQQEDSAVYLCASSLGPQETQYFGPGTRLLVL.

The rearrangement joins TRBV19 to TRBJ1-1; a weak D match, TRBD1 (5 bases). V was clipped by 4 bases and J by 0 bases, with 18 bases between them. This CDR3 comprises 17 residues. Germline V gene sequence: CDR1 LNHDA, CDR2 SQIVND (reference sequence). The CDR3 bases are TGTGCCAGTAGTAAAAGGACCGGGGGGAGCCTGAACACTGAAGCTTTCTTT. Its protein is CASSKRTGGSLNTEAFF.

This chain links TRBV3-1 (or the pseudogene TRBV3-2) with TRBJ1-6, with 7 bases identical to TRBD1. Unmatched junction bases numbered 4, after V lost 6 bases and J lost 5 bases. Germline V gene data show CDR1 as LGHDT and CDR2 as YNNKEL (reference sequence). The CDR3 spans 14 residues. The CDR3, as DNA: TGTGCCAGCAGGACAGGGACACATAATTCACCCCTCCACTTT. Translated: CASRTGTHNSPLHF.

The V call is TRBV11-2, the J call TRBJ1-4; 8 bases fit TRBD1. The CDR3 has 12 residues. Germline V gives CDR1 SGHAT, CDR2 FQNNGV. Unmatched junction bases numbered 2, after V lost 7 bases and J lost 7 bases. Here the CDR3 DNA reads TGTGCCAGCAACAGGGGGTCTGAAAAACTGTTTTTT. Translated, it gives CASNRGSEKLFF.

The chain joins TRBV12-3 or TRBV12-4 to TRBJ2-7; 7 nucleotides match TRBD2. This CDR3 comprises 12 residues. Germline trimming cut 5 bases from V and 12 bases from J; bases unmatched to any gene: 10. CDR3 DNA: TGTGCCAGCAGTGAAAGCGGGATGGGCGGGTACTTC. It translates to CASSESGMGGYF.

The chain is built from TRBV19 and TRBJ2-7; TRBD2 matches 9 bases. In germline, CDR1 is LNHDA, CDR2 SQIVND (reference sequence). There are 16 residues in the CDR3. Trimming took 4 bases from V and 3 from J; bases not matched to a gene: 10. This CDR3 is CASSKGLAQWDYEQYF. The CDR3 region has the DNA TGTGCCAGTAGTAAGGGACTAGCCCAGTGGGACTACGAGCAGTACTTC.